This T cell receptor beta chain was captured in a study of human T cells and chemical hapten exposure. A few counts support this clonotype. The antigen is not known. TCRdb analysed the 5' RACE reads with MiXCR anew, one entry per CDR3 protein. The data hold about 81,000 distinct CDR3 sequences, with roughly 15% observed a single time. Unfractionated whole blood was the source from which total RNA was extracted. Broader study findings: TCRs exceeding 1 in 1000 frequency stayed unchanged with DPC sensitization.

The CDR3 loop spans 15 amino acids. The V gene's germline CDR1 is SGHRS and CDR2 YFSETQ. Unmatched junction bases numbered 9, after V lost 2 bases and J lost 8 bases. V gene TRBV5-1 combines with J gene TRBJ1-4, with 7 positions matching TRBD1. This TCR was recovered from a female donor in good health. Here the CDR3 reads CASSFTYRQGEKLFF. The CDR3, as DNA: TGCGCCAGCAGCTTCACCTACCGACAGGGCGAAAAACTGTTTTTT.